The T cell receptor (beta chain) under discussion was sequenced for a study of Ad26.COV2.S vaccination and SARS-CoV-2 variants (dated by TCRdb to 2020 to 2023). Notes on the research overall: Vaccine-arm donors were drawn from COV1001, a multicentre, randomized, double-blind, placebo-controlled phase I-IIa trial of Ad26.COV2.S in healthy adults. The TCR-sequenced set comprised approximately 32 samples: some 20 Ad26.COV2.S vaccine recipients, 5 placebo recipients and 8 SARS-CoV-2 convalescent individuals. Ad26.COV2.S was given intramuscularly at 5x10^10 or 1x10^11 viral particles, as a single shot or as two shots 56 days apart. TCRbeta repertoire sequencing served as the tool for gauging how specific and how broad the SARS-CoV-2-reactive T cell receptors were following Ad26.COV2.S vaccination. Investigators did not know the trial group allocation while performing experiments and assessing outcomes. Trial participants were randomized into five groups of five: low-dose or high-dose Ad26.COV2.S given once or twice, or placebo on both occasions.

A single count supports this clone. This receptor's antigen is unknown. No base quality values were provided; no much bigger clone lies one nucleotide off. Including cysteine and phenylalanine, the CDR3 has 12 amino acids. The retained sequence is limited to the CDR3, 36 bases, with the frame set at the first base. The V and J ends are trimmed by 2 bases and 10 bases, leaving 12 bases between them. Per the germline V gene (reference sequence), SGHNT is the CDR1 and YYREEE is the CDR2. Findings and caveats that apply to the study as a whole: Substantial breadth of spike-specific CD8+ and CD4+ T cell responses was reported after vaccination. According to the authors, total T cell responses may have been underestimated by the TCR breadth and depth analyses. The study was not powered to compare responses between vaccine doses or regimens. Compared with placebo recipients, Ad26.COV2.S recipients showed higher spike-specific TCR breadth (P = 0.0014). Vaccine and placebo recipients had similar non-spike TCR breadth, a finding consistent with the vaccine containing only spike.

TCRbeta CDR3 regions were sequenced with the immunoSEQ Assay. After extraction, genomic DNA underwent amplification by bias-controlled multiplex PCR, followed by high-throughput sequencing. On the study's bioinformatics: Collapsing and filtering of sequences were performed to quantify the absolute abundance of each unique TCRbeta CDR3 region. T cell fraction was estimated by normalization of TCRbeta template counts to usable DNA, with usable DNA being measured through amplification of reference genes present in all nucleated cells. Repertoire TCRs were annotated as SARS-CoV-2-specific when V gene, CDR3 amino acid sequence and J gene were exactly matched to a known reactive TCR set. MIRA supplied the reference SARS-CoV-2 TCR set, which was filtered for enrichment in COVID-19-positive ImmuneCODE repertoires so that public or cross-reactive TCRs were removed. Using the MIRA antigens, annotated TCRs were further analysed by specific ORF or by position within an ORF. Breadth was defined as annotated unique rearrangements over total unique productive rearrangements; depth was the summed frequency of those rearrangements. TCR breadth was compared between groups using two-sided Wilcoxon rank-sum tests. TCRdb stores this immuneACCESS table with in-frame sequences only. Part of the clones is absent; in the studies checked, under half of the shortfall reflects unresolved V genes, and no reason is known for the rest. V, J and clone size are those of that table, while D and trimming were read from the DNA. For this sample there are about 430,000 clones; over 75% appear just once. Jointly, the top ten make up roughly an eighth of the sample.

The label giving this sample's treatment or condition can be read as: around 19 received Ad26.COV2.S at low or high dose, single or two shots; five or six received placebo; per-sample allocation not given. Repertoires of vaccine and placebo recipients were sequenced from samples collected on day 63 after the first injection. In Cohort 1b, roughly 25 adults aged 18-55 years were enrolled at a single site in Boston, USA, between 29 July and 7 August 2020. Ad26.COV2.S consisted of a replication-incompetent adenovirus type 26 vector by which a prefusion-stabilized SARS-CoV-2 spike protein from the original Wuhan strain was expressed.

Recombination linked TRBV5-4 to TRBJ1-1; the D gene is unclear. This sequence was found in a person aged 18-60 years who received the Ad26.COV2.S COVID-19 vaccine or a placebo. The sequencing used peripheral blood, collected in a trial of Ad26.COV2.S vaccine versus placebo. The nucleotides are TGTGCCAGCAGCTTAGGAAACAGTTTAGCTTTCTTT. It encodes CASSLGNSLAFF.